This T cell receptor beta chain stems from a study of T cells after yellow fever vaccination. MiXCR, run by TCRdb on the 5' RACE reads, gives a single entry per CDR3 protein. Among around 310,000 distinct CDR3 sequences listed, approximately 4% were seen once. In its sample, this clonotype was seen many times. This TCR came from a man between 18 and 29 years old who received the YFV17D yellow fever vaccine. The sequences come from PBMCs, collected 15 days after the yellow fever booster vaccination.

The DNA for the CDR3 is TGTGCCACCAGCACCTACAGGGATAGCAATCAGCCCCAGCATTTT. The encoded protein is CATSTYRDSNQPQHF. This rearrangement joins TRBV15 to TRBJ1-5; tentatively, D is TRBD1 (6 bases). The V end was cut by 4 bases, the J end by 0 bases, with 10 bases between. Germline V gene sequence: CDR1 LNHNV, CDR2 YYDKDF (reference sequence). The CDR3 runs to 15 residues.